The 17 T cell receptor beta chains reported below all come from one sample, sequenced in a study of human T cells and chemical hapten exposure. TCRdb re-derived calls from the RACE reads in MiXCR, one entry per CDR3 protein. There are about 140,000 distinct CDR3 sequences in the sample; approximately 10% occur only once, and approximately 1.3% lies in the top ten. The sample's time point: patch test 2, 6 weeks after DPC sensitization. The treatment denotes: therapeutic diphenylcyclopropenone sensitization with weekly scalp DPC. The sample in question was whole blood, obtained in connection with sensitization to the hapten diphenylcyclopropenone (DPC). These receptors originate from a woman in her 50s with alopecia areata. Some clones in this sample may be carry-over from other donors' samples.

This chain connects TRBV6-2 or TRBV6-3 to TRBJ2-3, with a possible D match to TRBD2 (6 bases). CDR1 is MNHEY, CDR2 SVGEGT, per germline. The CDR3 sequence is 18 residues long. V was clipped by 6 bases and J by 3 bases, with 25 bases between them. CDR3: CASSFLELALTGTDTQYF. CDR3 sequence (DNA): TGTGCCAGCAGCTTTCTCGAACTAGCCCTCACGGGGACAGATACGCAGTATTTT.

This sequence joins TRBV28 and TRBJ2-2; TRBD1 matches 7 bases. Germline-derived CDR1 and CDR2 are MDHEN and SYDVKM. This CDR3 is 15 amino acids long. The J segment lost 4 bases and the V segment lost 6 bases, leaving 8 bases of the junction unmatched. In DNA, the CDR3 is TGTGCCAGCAGAATCGCCAGGGGGTCCACCGGGGAGCTGTTTTTT. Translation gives CASRIARGSTGELFF.

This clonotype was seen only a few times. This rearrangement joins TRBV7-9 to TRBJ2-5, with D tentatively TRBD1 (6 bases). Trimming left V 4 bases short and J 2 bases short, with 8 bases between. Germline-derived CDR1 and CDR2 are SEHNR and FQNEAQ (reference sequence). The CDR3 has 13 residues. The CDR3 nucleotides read TGTGCCAGCAGCTGGACAGTACAAGAGACCCAGTACTTC. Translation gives CASSWTVQETQYF.

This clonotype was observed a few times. The CDR3 loop is CASSQLLGTEAFF. As DNA, the CDR3 is TGTGCCAGCAGTCAGCTCCTGGGGACTGAAGCTTTCTTT. The chain combines TRBV27 with TRBJ1-1; no definite D call. Trimming pared 5 bases from V and 5 bases from J, leaving 12 bases between. The germline gives CDR1 MNHEY, CDR2 SMNVEV (reference sequence). This CDR3 has 13 amino acids.

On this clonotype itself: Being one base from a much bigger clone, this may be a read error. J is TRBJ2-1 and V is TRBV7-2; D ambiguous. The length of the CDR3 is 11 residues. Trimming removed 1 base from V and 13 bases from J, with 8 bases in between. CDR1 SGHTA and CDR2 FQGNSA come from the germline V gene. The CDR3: CASSLGLDQFF. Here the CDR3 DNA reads TGTGCCAGCAGCTTAGGGCTCGATCAGTTCTTC.

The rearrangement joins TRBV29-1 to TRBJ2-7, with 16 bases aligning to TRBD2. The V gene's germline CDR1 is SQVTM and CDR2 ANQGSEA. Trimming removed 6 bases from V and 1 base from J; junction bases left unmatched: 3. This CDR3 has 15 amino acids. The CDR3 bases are TGCAGCGTGGGACTAGCGGGAGGGCCATCCTACGAGCAGTACTTC. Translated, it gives CSVGLAGGPSYEQYF.

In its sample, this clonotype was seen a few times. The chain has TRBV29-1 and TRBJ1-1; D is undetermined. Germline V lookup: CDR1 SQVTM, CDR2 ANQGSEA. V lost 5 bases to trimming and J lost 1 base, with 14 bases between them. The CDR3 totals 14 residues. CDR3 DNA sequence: TGCAGCGTTCTGACGGGTGAGGGGAACACTGAAGCTTTCTTT. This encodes CSVLTGEGNTEAFF.

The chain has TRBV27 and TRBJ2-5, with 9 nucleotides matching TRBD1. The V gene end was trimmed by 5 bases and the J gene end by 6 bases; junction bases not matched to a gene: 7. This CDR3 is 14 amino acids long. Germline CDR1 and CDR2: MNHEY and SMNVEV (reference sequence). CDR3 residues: CASSPGQGRQTQYF. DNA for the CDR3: TGTGCCAGCAGTCCGGGACAGGGCCGGCAGACCCAGTACTTC.

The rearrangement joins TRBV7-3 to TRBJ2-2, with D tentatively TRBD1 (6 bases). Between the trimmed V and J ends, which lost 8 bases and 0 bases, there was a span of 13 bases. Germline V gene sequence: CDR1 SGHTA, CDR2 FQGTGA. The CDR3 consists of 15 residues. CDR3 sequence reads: CASGQQGPNTGELFF. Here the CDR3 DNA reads TGTGCCAGCGGGCAACAGGGTCCGAACACCGGGGAGCTGTTTTTT.

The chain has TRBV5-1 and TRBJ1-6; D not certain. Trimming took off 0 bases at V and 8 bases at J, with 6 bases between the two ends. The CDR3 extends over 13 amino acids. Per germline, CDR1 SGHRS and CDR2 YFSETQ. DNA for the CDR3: TGCGCCAGCAGCTTGGACGTGGATTCACCCCTCCACTTT. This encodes CASSLDVDSPLHF.

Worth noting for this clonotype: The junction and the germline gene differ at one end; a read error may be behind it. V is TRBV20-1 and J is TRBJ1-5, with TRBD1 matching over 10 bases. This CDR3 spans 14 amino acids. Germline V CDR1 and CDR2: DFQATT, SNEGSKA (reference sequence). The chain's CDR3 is CSARDRGLSQPQHF. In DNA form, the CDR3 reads TGCAGTGCCAGAGACAGGGGGCTAAGTCAGCCCCAGCATTTT.

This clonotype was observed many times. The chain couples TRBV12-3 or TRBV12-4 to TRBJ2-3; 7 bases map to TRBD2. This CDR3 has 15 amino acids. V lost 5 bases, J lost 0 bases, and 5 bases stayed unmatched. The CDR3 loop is CASSLTSASTDTQYF. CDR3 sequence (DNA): TGTGCCAGCAGTCTCACTAGCGCCAGCACAGATACGCAGTATTTT.

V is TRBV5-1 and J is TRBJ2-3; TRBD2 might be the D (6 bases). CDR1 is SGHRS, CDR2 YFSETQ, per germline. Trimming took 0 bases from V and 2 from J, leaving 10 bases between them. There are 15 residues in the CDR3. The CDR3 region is CASSLGGLNTDTQYF. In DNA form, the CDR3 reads TGCGCCAGCAGCTTGGGGGGACTTAACACAGATACGCAGTATTTT.

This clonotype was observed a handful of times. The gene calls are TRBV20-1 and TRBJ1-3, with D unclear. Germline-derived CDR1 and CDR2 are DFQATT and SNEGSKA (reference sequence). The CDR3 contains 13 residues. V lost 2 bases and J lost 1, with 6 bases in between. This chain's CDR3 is CSARPESGNTIYF. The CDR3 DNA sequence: TGCAGTGCTAGACCAGAATCTGGAAACACCATATATTTT.

This CDR3 reads CASSQSGQGRSTNEKLFF. DNA for the CDR3: TGTGCCAGCTCACAATCCGGACAGGGGCGAAGTACTAATGAAAAACTGTTTTTT. The chain is built from TRBV18 and TRBJ1-4, with 9 bases that match TRBD1. The V and J ends lost 4 bases and 2 bases, in that order; junction bases with no gene match: 11. This CDR3 has 18 amino acids. Germline loops: CDR1 KGHSH, CDR2 LQKENI.

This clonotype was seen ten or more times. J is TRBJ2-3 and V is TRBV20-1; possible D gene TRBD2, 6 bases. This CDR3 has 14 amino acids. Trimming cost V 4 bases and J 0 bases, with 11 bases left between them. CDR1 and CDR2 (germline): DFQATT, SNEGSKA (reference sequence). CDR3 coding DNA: TGCAGTGCTACGGGACTCGTAAGCACAGATACGCAGTATTTT. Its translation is CSATGLVSTDTQYF.

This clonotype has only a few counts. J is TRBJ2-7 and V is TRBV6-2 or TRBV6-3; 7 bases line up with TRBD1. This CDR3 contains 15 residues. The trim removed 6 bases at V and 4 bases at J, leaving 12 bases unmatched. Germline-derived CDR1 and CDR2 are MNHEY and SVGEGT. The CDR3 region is CASSPTGVRSYEQYF. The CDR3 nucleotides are TGTGCCAGCAGCCCCACAGGGGTGAGGTCGTACGAGCAGTACTTC.